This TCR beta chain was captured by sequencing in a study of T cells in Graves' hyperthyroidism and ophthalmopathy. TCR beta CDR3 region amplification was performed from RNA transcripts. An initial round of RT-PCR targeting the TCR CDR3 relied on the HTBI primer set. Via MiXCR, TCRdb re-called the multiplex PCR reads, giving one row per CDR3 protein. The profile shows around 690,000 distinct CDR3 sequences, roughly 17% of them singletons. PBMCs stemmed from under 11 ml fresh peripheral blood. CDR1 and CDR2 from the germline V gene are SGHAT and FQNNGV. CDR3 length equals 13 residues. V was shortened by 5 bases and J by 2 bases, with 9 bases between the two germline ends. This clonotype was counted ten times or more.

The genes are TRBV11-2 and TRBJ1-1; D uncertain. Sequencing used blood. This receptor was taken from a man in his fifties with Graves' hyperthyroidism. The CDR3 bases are TGTGCCAGCAGCCTACAACCTAACACTGAAGCTTTCTTT. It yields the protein CASSLQPNTEAFF.